The clone carrying this TCR beta chain was counted only a few times. The antigen remains undetermined. TCR beta CDR3 sequences were amplified from RNA transcripts. An initial round of RT-PCR targeting the TCR CDR3 relied on the HTBI primer set. In TCRdb, the multiplex PCR reads were re-called with MiXCR into one record per CDR3 protein. Here the sample spans 350,000 to 400,000 distinct CDR3 sequences, about 19% being singletons. This record belongs to a study of T cells in Graves' hyperthyroidism and ophthalmopathy. General observations from the study: A model using 13 V-J features told ophthalmopathy apart from stable hyperthyroidism.

Those with hyperthyroidism were 18 to 65 years old, newly diagnosed, and ill for under 2 months. About 10 ml fresh peripheral blood yielded the PBMCs. Trimming took 6 bases from V and 2 from J; bases not matched to a gene: 15. The CDR3 spans 17 residues. Germline assignment: CDR1 LNHDA and CDR2 SQIVND (reference sequence). The chain couples TRBV19 to TRBJ1-2; 7 bases align to TRBD1. Sequencing used blood. The receptor comes from a woman younger than 35 with Graves' hyperthyroidism. CDR3 sequence reads: CASRTTRRQGVNYGYTF. Written as DNA, the CDR3 is TGTGCCAGTAGAACAACCAGGCGACAGGGTGTGAACTATGGCTACACCTTC.